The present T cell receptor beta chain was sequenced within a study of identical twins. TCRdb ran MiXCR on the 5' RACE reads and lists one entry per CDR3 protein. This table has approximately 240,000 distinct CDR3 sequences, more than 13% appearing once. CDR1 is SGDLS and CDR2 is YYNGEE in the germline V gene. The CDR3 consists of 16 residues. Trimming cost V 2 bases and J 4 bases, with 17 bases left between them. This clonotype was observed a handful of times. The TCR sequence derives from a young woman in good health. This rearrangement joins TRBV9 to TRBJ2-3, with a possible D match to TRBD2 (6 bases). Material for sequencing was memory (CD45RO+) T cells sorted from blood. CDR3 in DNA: TGTGCCAGCAGCGTCGCGGCTCGGGACTCGGCAGATACGCAGTATTTT. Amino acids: CASSVAARDSADTQYF.